What follows is one T cell receptor beta chain and its context. Its target is not known. The CDR3 extends over 16 amino acids. Germline V gives CDR1 MDHEN, CDR2 SYDVKM. Trimming took 2 bases from V and 1 from J, leaving 11 bases between them. Here immunoSEQ multiplex PCR was the method, and the copy in TCRdb shows in-frame clones only, minus some. The sample lists 55,000 to 90,000 clones, 85% to 90% occurring once. This sample was taken from a study of OX40 agonist ivuxolimab in advanced cancers. Study-level points and caveats: Some nonresponders also had low normalized T-cell clonal expansion. At 0.1 to 3.0 mg/kg and by week 6, clonal expansion occurred in CD4+ and CD8+ blood T cells.

Blood specimens came from baseline, cycle 4 day 1, and cycle 7 day 1. The chain links TRBV28 to TRBJ1-4; no clear D. This clonotype was sampled from an adult with an advanced solid tumor such as melanoma, head and neck, liver or kidney cancer. Sequencing was performed on CD4+ or CD8+ T cells sorted from blood, taken in a trial of the OX40 agonist ivuxolimab. The DNA for the CDR3 is TGTGCCAGCAGTTTAAGGGAGGGAAGAACTAATGAAAAACTGTTTTTT. Protein: CASSLREGRTNEKLFF.